The 8 T cell receptor beta chains listed next were all sequenced from one sample in a study of vaccination and CD4 T cells after COVID-19. Specified treatment: approximately nine-day PBMC culture with coronavirus spike peptide pools or control peptides (ViraFEST assay). The assay that was used to sequence DNA from cultured CD4+ T cells was the Oncomine TCR Beta short-read assay. TCRdb ran MiXCR on the PCR reads and lists one entry per CDR3 protein. The profile shows some 18,000 distinct CDR3 sequences, approximately 48% of them singletons. Their recognized antigens are unknown. Specimen: CD4+ T cells from blood, cultured in vitro, collected after SARS-CoV-2 vaccination. These receptor sequences come from a human donor who had recovered from COVID-19.

This sequence joins TRBV28 and TRBJ2-5; D gene unclear. CDR1 and CDR2 (germline): MDHEN, SYDVKM. This CDR3 comprises 12 residues. V shed 5 bases and J shed 5 bases, with 9 bases lying between them. CDR3 sequence (DNA): TGTGCCAGCAGTCCCGAAGGGGAGACCCAGTACTTC. Translated, it gives CASSPEGETQYF.

This sequence joins TRBV4-3 and TRBJ1-6, with D uncertain. Germline CDR1 reads LGHNA; CDR2 reads YSLEER. Trimming stripped 1 base from V and 8 bases from J, with 9 bases between. This CDR3 is 14 amino acids long. CDR3 in DNA: TGCGCCAGCAGCCAAGCTCGGTCCGATTCACCCCTCCACTTT. Translating gives CASSQARSDSPLHF.

V gene TRBV20-1 combines with J gene TRBJ2-3; D not resolved. The V end was cut by 0 bases, the J end by 3 bases, with 13 bases between. Germline CDR1 DFQATT, CDR2 SNEGSKA (reference sequence). The CDR3 consists of 15 residues. The CDR3 sequence: CSARDRKVLTDTQYF. The CDR3 nucleotides are TGCAGTGCTAGAGATCGGAAGGTTTTAACAGATACGCAGTATTTT.

The genes are TRBV7-7 and TRBJ2-1; TRBD1 agrees at 7 bases. With V trimmed by 5 bases and J by 8 bases, 6 bases remained unmatched. Per the germline V gene, CDR1 is SSHAT and CDR2 is FNYEAQ (reference sequence). This CDR3 spans 13 amino acids. The CDR3: CASSIDRDDEQFF. The DNA of the CDR3 is TGTGCCAGCAGCATAGACAGGGATGATGAGCAGTTCTTC.

The CDR3 protein is CASRGGLAGGIETQYF. The CDR3 DNA reads TGCGCCAGCAGGGGAGGACTAGCGGGAGGGATAGAGACCCAGTACTTC. V usage is TRBV10-2 and J usage is TRBJ2-5; 15 bases match TRBD2. Germline V lookup: CDR1 WSHSY, CDR2 SAAADI. The length of the CDR3 is 16 residues. V lost 6 bases, J lost 4 bases, and 6 bases stayed unmatched.

The gene calls are TRBV20-1 and TRBJ2-3, with 8 bases lining up with TRBD2. Per germline, CDR1 DFQATT and CDR2 SNEGSKA (reference sequence). V was clipped by 0 bases and J by 6 bases; unmatched bases: 14. The CDR3 is made up of 17 amino acids. The CDR3 region has the DNA TGCAGTGCTAGAGATAATCGGGGCGGGGGGCTCAGGGATACGCAGTATTTT. Protein product: CSARDNRGGGLRDTQYF.

This chain connects TRBV6-2 or TRBV6-3 to TRBJ1-5, with 8 nucleotides matching TRBD1. There are 18 residues in the CDR3. Germline V gives CDR1 MNHEY, CDR2 SVGEGT. V dropped 0 bases and J dropped 6; count of bases not matched to a gene: 13. CDR3 nucleotide sequence: TGTGCCAGCAGTTACTCCGGCCCAGGGGGCGCGAAGGGTCAGCCCCAGCATTTT. This sequence encodes CASSYSGPGGAKGQPQHF.

Only one count was recorded for this clonotype. The chain couples TRBV6-2 or TRBV6-3 to TRBJ2-7; possible D gene TRBD1, 5 bases. Looked up from germline, CDR1 is MNHEY and CDR2 is SVGEGT. With 4 bases removed from V and 6 bases from J, the gap between germline ends came to 16 bases. The CDR3 contains 14 residues. The CDR3 bases are TGTGCCAGCAGTTCCCTCCTTGGACACTCCGAGCAGTACTTC. Its translation is CASSSLLGHSEQYF.